The 17 T cell receptor beta chains listed next were all sequenced from one sample in a study of identical twins. TCRdb reprocessed the 5' RACE reads with MiXCR, giving one entry per CDR3 protein. In the table there are some 900,000 distinct CDR3 sequences, around 12% of which are singletons. These data were also filed under a second study, of yellow fever vaccine responses in identical twins.

The specimen was PBMCs. The receptors were sampled from a woman aged 18-29 years in good health.

The chain links TRBV14 to TRBJ2-2; D is unresolved. CDR3 size: 12 residues. Between the trimmed V and J ends, which lost 8 bases and 2 bases, there was a span of 6 bases. In germline, CDR1 is SGHDN, CDR2 FVKESK. Here the CDR3 reads CASASNTGELFF. Here the CDR3 DNA reads TGTGCCAGCGCATCAAACACCGGGGAGCTGTTTTTT.

The V call is TRBV6-5, the J call TRBJ2-7; no definite D call. The CDR3 extends over 14 amino acids. Per germline, CDR1 MNHEY and CDR2 SVGAGI. With 2 bases removed from V and 0 bases from J, the gap between germline ends came to 8 bases. The CDR3 DNA reads TGTGCCAGCAGTTACGACCAGAGCTCCTACGAGCAGTACGTC. Its protein is CASSYDQSSYEQYV.

This clonotype appeared many times. CDR3 DNA sequence: TGCGCCAGCAGCTTTAGTAAGCAAGTCTTCACCTACAATGAGCAGTTCTTC. Translation: CASSFSKQVFTYNEQFF. This chain uses TRBV5-1 with TRBJ2-1; D gene unclear. This CDR3 is 17 amino acids long. CDR1 and CDR2 from the germline V gene are SGHRS and YFSETQ. The V end lost 2 bases, the J end lost 2 bases, and 17 bases lay between the germline ends.

This clonotype has just a few counts. V gene TRBV28 combines with J gene TRBJ1-5; D is undetermined. Trimming took 5 bases from V and 7 from J, leaving 12 bases between them. The germline V gene encodes CDR1 MDHEN and CDR2 SYDVKM. The CDR3 contains 13 residues. As DNA, the CDR3 is TGTGCCAGCAGTCCCAGAGCCAGCCAGCCCCAGCATTTT. Residues: CASSPRASQPQHF.

This clonotype was detected many times. The chain joins TRBV28 to TRBJ2-1, with D hard to call. Trimming took off 2 bases at V and 4 bases at J, with 12 bases between the two ends. This CDR3 has 15 amino acids. Germline lookup yields CDR1 MDHEN and CDR2 SYDVKM. CDR3 residues: CASSLENSYYNEQFF. The DNA for the CDR3 is TGTGCCAGCAGTTTAGAGAATAGTTATTACAATGAGCAGTTCTTC.

This clonotype was seen only a few times. This rearrangement joins TRBV7-8 to TRBJ2-2; 13 bases match TRBD2. Germline V gene lookup returns CDR1 SGHVS and CDR2 FQNEAQ. Trimming took 5 bases from V and 4 from J; bases not matched to a gene: 4. The length of the CDR3 is 16 residues. Here the CDR3 DNA reads TGTGCCAGCAGCGAGGGGACTAGCGGGGTCACCGGGGAGCTGTTTTTT. Translation: CASSEGTSGVTGELFF.

Written as DNA, the CDR3 is TGTGCCAGTTCTAAAGGAGGATATAGCAATCAGCCCCAGCATTTT. Protein sequence: CASSKGGYSNQPQHF. The rearrangement joins TRBV19 to TRBJ1-5; no firm D call. This CDR3 has 15 residues. The germline V gene has CDR1 LNHDA and CDR2 SQIVND (reference sequence). V lost 8 bases, J lost 0 bases, and 14 bases lay in between.

In this sample, this clonotype turned up a few times. The chain links TRBV20-1 to TRBJ2-5; D is undetermined. The CDR3 length is 14 residues. Germline CDR1 is DFQATT and CDR2 is SNEGSKA (reference sequence). With 0 bases removed from V and 5 bases from J, the gap between germline ends came to 13 bases. For the CDR3, the DNA is TGCAGTGCTAGAGATTACATAGTAGGGGAGACCCAGTACTTC. Translating gives CSARDYIVGETQYF.

In this sample, this clonotype turned up a few times. The chain has TRBV5-1 and TRBJ2-3, with TRBD1 matching over 7 bases. The trim removed 1 base at V and 5 bases at J, leaving 4 bases unmatched. This CDR3 is 14 amino acids long. Germline assignment: CDR1 SGHRS and CDR2 YFSETQ. CDR3 loop: CASSLQGVGDTQYF. DNA for the CDR3: TGCGCCAGCAGCTTGCAGGGGGTTGGAGATACGCAGTATTTT.

The chain carries TRBV6-5 and TRBJ2-1, with D maybe TRBD2 (6 bases). In germline, CDR1 is MNHEY, CDR2 SVGAGI. The CDR3 is made up of 14 amino acids. The V end was cut by 2 bases, the J end by 3 bases, with 8 bases between. Here the CDR3 DNA reads TGTGCCAGCAGTTACCGACTAGACTACAATGAGCAGTTCTTC. Its translation is CASSYRLDYNEQFF.

This clonotype appeared many times. The CDR3 coding sequence is TGTGCCAGCAGTTACCGGGAAGGGAACACTGAAGCTTTCTTT. It is translated as CASSYREGNTEAFF. V gene TRBV6-5 combines with J gene TRBJ1-1; D uncertain. With 2 bases removed from V and 1 base from J, the gap between germline ends came to 8 bases. The germline gives CDR1 MNHEY, CDR2 SVGAGI. The CDR3 runs to 14 residues.

This clonotype has more than one count but fewer than ten. CDR3 region: CASSLGYRGGTHTDTQYF. For the CDR3, the DNA is TGTGCCAGCAGCCTTGGGTATCGGGGGGGAACCCACACAGATACGCAGTATTTT. The rearrangement links TRBV6-1 to TRBJ2-3; the match to TRBD2 covers 8 bases. From germline, CDR1 is MNHNS and CDR2 SASEGT. This CDR3 is built from 18 residues. Trimming took 6 bases from V and 2 from J; bases not matched to a gene: 16.

A few counts support this clonotype. J is TRBJ2-1 and V is TRBV28; D is uncertain. V lost 6 bases and J 0 bases, leaving 18 bases between the germline ends. CDR1 and CDR2 from the germline V gene are MDHEN and SYDVKM. The CDR3 has 17 residues. The CDR3 DNA is TGTGCCAGCAGCCTGGGTGGGCGATTAAGCTCCTACAATGAGCAGTTCTTC. Encoded protein: CASSLGGRLSSYNEQFF.

This clonotype came up a few times. The V call is TRBV10-1, the J call TRBJ2-1; the D gene is possibly TRBD1 (6 bases). The CDR3 length is 14 residues. Per the germline V gene, CDR1 is WNHNN and CDR2 is SYGVQD (reference sequence). The V end was cut by 0 bases, the J end by 9 bases, with 12 bases between. The CDR3 region is CASSESYRVSEQFF. The CDR3 DNA follows: TGCGCCAGCAGTGAGTCGTACAGGGTCAGTGAGCAGTTCTTC.

A few counts support this clonotype. CDR3 DNA sequence: TGTGCCAGCAGTTCCCGACAGCAAATGAACACTGAAGCTTTCTTT. Translation: CASSSRQQMNTEAFF. This chain uses TRBV12-3 or TRBV12-4 with TRBJ1-1; D may be TRBD1 (5 bases). The CDR3 loop spans 15 amino acids. Trimming removed 4 bases at V and 0 bases at J, with 12 bases between.

J is TRBJ2-1 and V is TRBV24-1; a possible D gene is TRBD2 (5 bases). Trimming cost V 3 bases and J 4 bases, with 21 bases left between them. Germline V gives CDR1 KGHDR, CDR2 SFDVKD. The CDR3 sequence is 18 residues long. This CDR3 reads CATSDRAGLVGRYNEQFF. CDR3 bases: TGTGCCACCAGTGATCGGGCCGGGCTTGTAGGGAGATACAATGAGCAGTTCTTC.

There are a few counts of this clonotype. The rearrangement joins TRBV5-1 to TRBJ2-7; 8 bases match TRBD2. Germline lookup yields CDR1 SGHRS and CDR2 YFSETQ. Losses at the gene ends were 4 bases for V and 3 bases for J; bases not matched to a gene: 12. CDR3 length: 16 amino acids. The CDR3 sequence: CASSAQRERENYEQYF. CDR3 in DNA: TGCGCCAGCAGCGCCCAAAGGGAGCGGGAGAACTACGAGCAGTACTTC. Combining the CDR3 with reference TRBV5-1 and TRBJ2-7 gives the whole variable domain KAGVTQTPRYLIKTRGQQVTLSCSPISGHRSVSWYQQTPGQGLQFLFEYFSETQRNKGNFPGRFSGRQFSNSRSEMNVSTLELGDSALYLCASSAQRERENYEQYFGPGTRLTVT.